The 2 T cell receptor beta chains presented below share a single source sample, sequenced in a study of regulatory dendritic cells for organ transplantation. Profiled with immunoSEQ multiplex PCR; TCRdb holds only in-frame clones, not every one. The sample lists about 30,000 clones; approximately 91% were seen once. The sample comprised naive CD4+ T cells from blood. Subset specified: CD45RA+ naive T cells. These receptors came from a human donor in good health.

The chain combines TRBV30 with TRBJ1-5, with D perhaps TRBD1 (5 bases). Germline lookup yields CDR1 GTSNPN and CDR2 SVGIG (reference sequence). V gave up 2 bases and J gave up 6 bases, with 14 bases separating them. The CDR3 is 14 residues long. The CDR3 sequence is CAWSSTGSPQPQHF. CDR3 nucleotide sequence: TGTGCCTGGAGTTCTACAGGATCCCCTCAGCCCCAGCATTTT.

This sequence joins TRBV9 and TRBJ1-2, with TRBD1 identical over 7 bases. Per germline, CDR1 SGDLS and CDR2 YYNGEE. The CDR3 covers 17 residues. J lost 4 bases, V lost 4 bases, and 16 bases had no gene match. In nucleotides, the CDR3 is TGTGCCAGCAGCTTAACCCCTGGGACAGAGGCAGGCTATGGCTACACCTTC. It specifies CASSLTPGTEAGYGYTF.